Here is one T cell receptor (beta chain) with its context. Its antigen is as yet unknown. Libraries of TCR beta came from iRepertoire HTBI primers plus Arm-PCR of CDR3 regions. TCRdb used MiXCR to reprocess the multiplex PCR reads, holding one entry per CDR3 protein. Found here are about 290,000 distinct CDR3 sequences, around 20% of them singletons; the top ten hold roughly 56%. This record belongs to a study of regulatory T cells in long-lasting Graves disease. Per germline, CDR1 SGHVS and CDR2 FNYEAQ. The CDR3 is 14 residues long. Trimming took off 3 bases at V and 10 bases at J, with 13 bases between the two ends. Overall study results and limits: Persistent disease favored TRBV28, TRBJ1-2 and TRBJ2-5.

Regarding time point: persistent/refractory GD, antithyroid drugs over 5 years with positive TRAb. With RNA extracted from PBMCs as input, the TCR library was made. This chain connects TRBV7-6 to TRBJ1-6; D is unclear. The material was peripheral blood mononuclear cells (PBMCs), obtained when the disease was refractory, from a patient treated with antithyroid drugs. The sequence derives from a female donor with Graves disease. This chain's CDR3 is CASSLGFEGSPLHF. As DNA, the CDR3 is TGTGCCAGCAGCTTGGGGTTTGAAGGGTCACCCCTCCACTTT. Looking up the rest from reference TRBV7-6 and TRBJ1-6 gives the full variable domain: GAGVSQSPRYKVTKRGQDVALRCDPISGHVSLYWYRQALGQGPEFLTYFNYEAQQDKSGLPNDRFSAERPEGSISTLTIQRTEQRDSAMYRCASSLGFEGSPLHFGNGTRLTVT.